These 6 T cell receptor beta chains were sequenced from one sample in a study of T cell changes during pregnancy in multiple sclerosis. Assay: immunoSEQ multiplex PCR; the TCRdb copy retains only in-frame clones and omits some. The sample has about 70,000 clones, roughly 94% seen once; the top ten hold less than 0.6%. This material consisted of peripheral blood, taken in the third trimester of pregnancy. The receptors shown here come from a female donor with multiple sclerosis, enrolled in a pregnancy study.

In nucleotides, the CDR3 is TGTGCCAGCAGCTCGGGAGGGGCCTACGAGCAGTACTTC. Translation gives CASSSGGAYEQYF. This rearrangement joins TRBV7-2 to TRBJ2-7, with 8 bases matching TRBD2. Germline CDR1 and CDR2: SGHTA and FQGNSA. The CDR3 has 13 residues. The trim removed 4 bases at V and 2 bases at J, leaving 1 base unmatched.

The chain recombines TRBV5-5 with TRBJ1-2; D remains ambiguous. Trimming pared 5 bases from V and 7 bases from J, leaving 12 bases between. This CDR3 comprises 12 residues. Germline V CDR1 and CDR2: SGHKS, YYEKEE (reference sequence). CDR3 nucleotides: TGTGCCAGCAGTAGGGAGGTGTCTGGCTACACCTTC. It yields the protein CASSREVSGYTF.

In nucleotides, the CDR3 is TGTGCCAGCAGCTTACTGGCGGGGGGGCCCTACGAGCAGTACTTC. Amino acid sequence: CASSLLAGGPYEQYF. This rearrangement joins TRBV7-3 to TRBJ2-7, with 9 bases matching TRBD2. J gave up 2 bases and V 2 bases, and 4 bases lay outside the gene matches. Germline values: CDR1 SGHTA, CDR2 FQGTGA. CDR3 length: 15 amino acids.

The chain has TRBV9 and TRBJ2-1; 10 nucleotides line up with TRBD2. CDR1 is SGDLS and CDR2 is YYNGEE in the germline V gene. Trimming at V came to 0 bases and at J to 4 bases, leaving 4 bases not matched to a gene. The CDR3 has 16 residues. This CDR3 is CASSVAGTSVYNEQFF. CDR3 in DNA: TGTGCCAGCAGCGTAGCGGGGACTAGCGTATACAATGAGCAGTTCTTC.

This chain joins TRBV11-1 and TRBJ2-2; TRBD2 agrees at 10 bases. Germline-derived CDR1 and CDR2 are SGHAT and FQDESV (reference sequence). The CDR3 extends over 16 amino acids. V shed 3 bases and J 7 bases; nucleotides not matched to a gene: 8. For the CDR3, the DNA is TGTGCCAGCAGCTTCCCTACTAGCGGGGCGGGCGGGGAGCTGTTTTTT. Translation gives CASSFPTSGAGGELFF.

The V and J genes are TRBV27 and TRBJ1-1; tentatively, D is TRBD1 (6 bases). Per germline, CDR1 MNHEY and CDR2 SMNVEV (reference sequence). The V end was cut by 2 bases, the J end by 2 bases, with 12 bases between. CDR3 length equals 15 residues. The CDR3 DNA sequence: TGTGCCAGCAGTTTAAGGGGGGGTATAAACACTGAAGCTTTCTTT. It encodes CASSLRGGINTEAFF.